This T cell receptor (beta chain) was documented in a study of shared clonotypes between healthy human individuals. Study background: Researchers assigned three CD4 naive, three CD4 memory, two CD8 naive and one CD8 memory plate to each donor.

Sequencing used immunoSEQ multiplex PCR; TCRdb keeps in-frame clones, though not all of them. The sample has fewer than 850,000 clones, just over 95% seen once. A word on this clone: Antigen unknown.

The CDR3 loop spans 16 amino acids. The ends were cut back, 3 bases at V and 0 bases at J, with 13 bases in the middle. Germline V lookup: CDR1 KGHSH, CDR2 LQKENI. Study-wide points: Sequencing of the sorted subsets was shown by rarefaction to be incomplete despite large depth. In a few donors, around 5% of naive CD4 clonotypes appeared in common. Estimated richness values were generally larger in naive subsets than in memory subsets.

In the naive CD8 group, cells lacked CD45RO and were positively selected for CCR7, so terminally differentiated effector memory CD45RA+ cells were left out. The sequenced sample was naive CD8+ T cells sorted from blood. The rearrangement uses TRBV18 and TRBJ2-3; the D gene could be TRBD1 or TRBD2 (5 bases each). This TCR was sampled from a man aged 25-45 years in good health. CDR3 bases: TGTGCCAGCTCACCTTCCCGAGGGGAAAGCACAGATACGCAGTATTTT. Encoded protein: CASSPSRGESTDTQYF.